This passage covers 25 T cell receptor beta chains from one sample sequenced in a study of blood T cell repertoires in COVID-19. Generated by immunoSEQ multiplex PCR, the TCRdb table keeps only in-frame clones and is missing some. The sample contains over 130,000 clones, roughly 85% of which appear only once. What was sequenced was peripheral blood. These receptors all stem from a man between 45 and 60 years old with acute or convalescent COVID-19.

The V gene is TRBV6-5, the J gene TRBJ2-1; a weak D match, TRBD1 (5 bases). Trimming left V 2 bases short and J 10 bases short, with 15 bases between. This CDR3 is 14 amino acids long. Per germline, CDR1 MNHEY and CDR2 SVGAGI. CDR3 sequence reads: CASSYQGRSTEQFF. Written as DNA, the CDR3 is TGTGCCAGCAGTTACCAGGGCCGGTCGACAGAGCAGTTCTTC.

The J gene is TRBJ2-2, the V gene TRBV5-1; 7 nucleotides line up with TRBD1. V shed 4 bases, J shed 5 bases, and the junction held 8 bases outside the gene matches. Germline CDR1 and CDR2: SGHRS and YFSETQ. The CDR3 contains 15 residues. In nucleotides, the CDR3 is TGCGCCAGCAGCAGCCGGGACAGCCGAACCGGGGAGCTGTTTTTT. The encoded protein is CASSSRDSRTGELFF.

This sequence joins TRBV5-1 and TRBJ2-7, with 7 nucleotides matching TRBD1. The CDR3 sequence is 16 residues long. Germline V gene lookup returns CDR1 SGHRS and CDR2 YFSETQ. After removal of 2 bases from V and 4 bases from J, the junction contained 12 bases not matched to a gene. CDR3 sequence: CASSFDPGQQLYEQYF. CDR3 nucleotide sequence: TGCGCCAGCAGCTTTGACCCGGGACAGCAATTGTACGAGCAGTACTTC.

The CDR3: CASSLEGTDHNEQFF. The CDR3 DNA reads as TGTGCCAGCAGTCTGGAAGGGACAGACCACAATGAGCAGTTCTTC. The rearrangement uses TRBV27 and TRBJ2-1, with 7 bases matching TRBD1. Germline CDR1 MNHEY, CDR2 SMNVEV (reference sequence). J was trimmed by 5 bases and V by 5 bases; bases with no gene match: 9. This CDR3 is 15 amino acids long.

The rearrangement links TRBV11-2 to TRBJ1-1; TRBD1 might be the D (6 bases). Trimming removed 6 bases at V and 8 bases at J, with 13 bases between. There are 12 residues in the CDR3. Germline loops: CDR1 SGHAT, CDR2 FQNNGV. This CDR3 is CASRFYGTEAFF. CDR3 DNA: TGTGCCAGCAGGTTTTACGGGACAGAAGCTTTCTTT.

As regards this clone: Other DNA sequences from this sample encode an identical CDR3 as well. The rearrangement joins TRBV4-2 to TRBJ2-7; D is possibly TRBD2 (5 bases). Germline values: CDR1 LGHNA, CDR2 YNFKEQ. Trimming removed 3 bases from V and 0 bases from J, with 15 bases in between. CDR3 length equals 16 residues. CDR3 sequence (DNA): TGTGCCAGCAGCCAGGAAGGTGGGAGTACCTCCTACGAGCAGTACTTC. Translation: CASSQEGGSTSYEQYF.

This chain links TRBV5-1 with TRBJ2-5; D gene uncertain. V was pared by 2 bases and J by 2 bases, with 7 bases between. Germline V gene data show CDR1 as SGHRS and CDR2 as YFSETQ. The length of the CDR3 is 13 residues. DNA of the CDR3: TGCGCCAGCAGCTTCTCCCGGCAAGAGACCCAGTACTTC. Encoded protein: CASSFSRQETQYF. The variable domain in full, with the rest retrieved from reference TRBV5-1 and TRBJ2-5, is KAGVTQTPRYLIKTRGQQVTLSCSPISGHRSVSWYQQTPGQGLQFLFEYFSETQRNKGNFPGRFSGRQFSNSRSEMNVSTLELGDSALYLCASSFSRQETQYFGPGTRLLVL.

This clone was picked up one time. The chain combines TRBV10-3 with TRBJ2-1; 9 nucleotides line up with TRBD2. The CDR3 is 17 residues long. With V trimmed by 1 base and J by 7 bases, 11 bases remained unmatched. The V gene's germline CDR1 is ENHRY and CDR2 SYGVKD. The DNA for the CDR3 is TGTGCCATCAGTGAGTTCCCTAGCGGGGAGGTTGGTAATGAGCAGTTCTTC. Protein product: CAISEFPSGEVGNEQFF.

This clone was detected only once. V and J are TRBV10-3 and TRBJ1-6; perhaps TRBD1 as D (5 bases). The ends were cut back, 7 bases at V and 2 bases at J, with 9 bases in the middle. CDR3 length equals 14 residues. Looked up from germline, CDR1 is ENHRY and CDR2 is SYGVKD. CDR3 in amino acids: CAIKEGPYNSPLHF. The CDR3 region has the DNA TGTGCCATCAAGGAGGGACCCTATAATTCACCCCTCCACTTT.

The chain is built from TRBV4-2 and TRBJ2-7; 13 bases are shared with TRBD2. The junction had 20 bases not matched to a gene; V was cut back by 6 bases and J by 6 bases. The CDR3 loop spans 19 amino acids. Germline V lookup: CDR1 LGHNA, CDR2 YNFKEQ. The DNA for the CDR3 is TGTGCCAGCAGTAGACAGGGGGCGCAAAAACTAGCGGGAGGGGGCGAGCAGTACTTC. It specifies CASSRQGAQKLAGGGEQYF.

The CDR3 nucleotides read TGTGCCTGGAGTGATCGGAGCAATCAGCCCCAGCATTTT. This gives the protein CAWSDRSNQPQHF. The chain joins TRBV30 to TRBJ1-5; D remains unclear. The CDR3 totals 13 residues. Between the trimmed V and J ends, which lost 1 base and 1 base, there was a span of 5 bases. CDR1 is GTSNPN and CDR2 is SVGIG in the germline V gene (reference sequence).

The chain is built from TRBV3-1 (or the pseudogene TRBV3-2) and TRBJ1-1, with 11 nucleotides matching TRBD1. CDR3 length equals 14 residues. Looked up from germline, CDR1 is LGHDT and CDR2 is YNNKEL (reference sequence). V lost 2 bases, J lost 11 bases, and 7 bases stayed unmatched. The CDR3 loop reads CASSQPGQGARAFF. The CDR3 DNA reads as TGTGCCAGCAGCCAACCCGGACAGGGGGCGCGGGCTTTCTTT.

The CDR3 DNA follows: TGTGCCAGTAGTATAGCGACGGGTAGAGAGGAAAAACTGTTTTTT. This translates into CASSIATGREEKLFF. This chain uses TRBV19 with TRBJ1-4; no clear D. Germline V gives CDR1 LNHDA, CDR2 SQIVND (reference sequence). The CDR3 length is 15 residues. The V and J ends lost 1 base and 8 bases respectively, with 14 bases between them.

The J gene is TRBJ2-1, the V gene TRBV11-3; 10 bases align to TRBD1. CDR1 and CDR2 from the germline V gene are SGHNT and YENEEA. The ends lost 4 bases at V and 8 bases at J; junction bases unmatched: 8. This CDR3 is 15 amino acids long. The CDR3 reads CASSSGQGRTYEQFF. The CDR3 bases are TGTGCCAGCAGCTCGGGACAGGGGCGAACGTATGAGCAGTTCTTC.

This chain joins TRBV7-9 and TRBJ2-1; 8 nucleotides match TRBD2. The CDR3 consists of 16 residues. The ends lost 7 bases at V and 5 bases at J; junction bases unmatched: 13. Germline V gene sequence: CDR1 SEHNR, CDR2 FQNEAQ (reference sequence). CDR3 protein: CASIPVKAGDHNEQFF. The CDR3 DNA reads as TGTGCCAGCATCCCGGTTAAAGCGGGAGATCACAATGAGCAGTTCTTC. Full variable domain (missing parts from reference TRBV7-9 and TRBJ2-1): DTGVSQNPRHKITKRGQNVTFRCDPISEHNRLYWYRQTLGQGPEFLTYFQNEAQLEKSRLLSDRFSAERPKGSFSTLEIQRTEQGDSAMYLCASIPVKAGDHNEQFFGPGTRLTVL.

This rearrangement joins TRBV12-3 or TRBV12-4 to TRBJ1-4, with a tentative D call TRBD1 (5 bases). The length of the CDR3 is 12 residues. V lost 10 bases and J 3 bases, leaving 9 bases between the germline ends. The CDR3 DNA sequence: TGTGCCACCACGGGGGCTAATGAAAAACTGTTTTTT. Translated, it gives CATTGANEKLFF.

The genes are TRBV5-3 and TRBJ1-2; TRBD1 matches at 7 bases. TRBV5-3 is annotated as an ORF whose role is uncertain. This CDR3 spans 16 amino acids. V was clipped by 3 bases and J by 0 bases; unmatched bases: 8. The CDR3, as DNA: TGTGCCAGAAGCTCCGGGGGACAGTCAGCTAACTATGGCTACACCTTC. This translates into CARSSGGQSANYGYTF.

CDR3 protein: CAISEGGGGEAFF. Here the CDR3 DNA reads TGTGCCATCAGTGAGGGGGGGGGCGGTGAAGCTTTCTTT. J is TRBJ1-1 and V is TRBV10-3, with D perhaps TRBD1 (6 bases). Germline assignment: CDR1 ENHRY and CDR2 SYGVKD. The CDR3 runs to 13 residues. Between the trimmed V and J ends, which lost 2 bases and 7 bases, there was a span of 11 bases.

This clone came up many times. The chain couples TRBV14 to TRBJ1-2, with TRBD1 matching 7 bases. Germline lookup yields CDR1 SGHDN and CDR2 FVKESK. The CDR3 is 15 residues long. V was pared by 5 bases and J by 3 bases, with 9 bases of the junction left unmatched. The CDR3 reads CASSDGGGGYYGYTF. The CDR3 DNA is TGTGCCAGCAGCGATGGAGGGGGCGGATACTATGGCTACACCTTC.

The chain carries TRBV25-1 and TRBJ2-2, with no clear D. CDR1 is MGHDK and CDR2 is SYGVNS in the germline V gene. V lost 0 bases, J lost 7 bases, and 3 bases lay in between. CDR3 length equals 12 residues. DNA for the CDR3: TGTGCCAGCAGTGAATACATCGGGGAGCTGTTTTTT. This translates into CASSEYIGELFF.

This clone was seen a handful of times. The chain is built from TRBV5-4 and TRBJ2-3, with D tentatively TRBD1 (6 bases). Germline V gene data show CDR1 as SGHNT and CDR2 as YYREEE (reference sequence). The CDR3 is 14 amino acids. Trimming pared 2 bases from V and 5 bases from J, leaving 12 bases between. For the CDR3, the DNA is TGTGCCAGCAGCTTAGGACAGAGAGAAGATACGCAGTATTTT. Protein sequence: CASSLGQREDTQYF.

The V and J genes are TRBV9 and TRBJ1-4; D is unresolved. Germline-derived CDR1 and CDR2 are SGDLS and YYNGEE. Trimming removed 0 bases from V and 2 bases from J, with 8 bases in between. This CDR3 contains 15 residues. The CDR3 region is CASSVGRLTNEKLFF. The CDR3 nucleotides read TGTGCCAGCAGCGTAGGGCGGCTGACTAATGAAAAACTGTTTTTT.

The gene calls are TRBV19 and TRBJ1-5, with 9 bases aligning to TRBD1. Per germline, CDR1 LNHDA and CDR2 SQIVND (reference sequence). The CDR3 runs 14 residues. V was pared by 7 bases and J by 2 bases, with 3 bases of the junction left unmatched. The CDR3: CASNRGLGNQPQHF. The CDR3 DNA reads as TGTGCCAGTAACAGGGGGCTTGGCAATCAGCCCCAGCATTTT. The full variable domain, completed using reference TRBV19 and TRBJ1-5, is DGGITQSPKYLFRKEGQNVTLSCEQNLNHDAMYWYRQDPGQGLRLIYYSQIVNDFQKGDIAEGYSVSREKKESFPLTVTSAQKNPTAFYLCASNRGLGNQPQHFGDGTRLSIL.

The chain has TRBV19 and TRBJ2-3, with a tentative D call TRBD1 (6 bases). CDR1 is LNHDA and CDR2 is SQIVND in the germline V gene (reference sequence). The germline V and J ends were trimmed by 3 bases and 4 bases, with 14 bases remaining between them. The CDR3 length is 15 residues. This CDR3 reads CASSMWTAPPDTQYF. In nucleotides, the CDR3 is TGTGCCAGTAGTATGTGGACAGCCCCCCCAGATACGCAGTATTTT. Supplemented by reference TRBV19 and TRBJ2-3, the full variable domain reads DGGITQSPKYLFRKEGQNVTLSCEQNLNHDAMYWYRQDPGQGLRLIYYSQIVNDFQKGDIAEGYSVSREKKESFPLTVTSAQKNPTAFYLCASSMWTAPPDTQYFGPGTRLTVL.

This clone occurred once. The V gene is TRBV6-6, the J gene TRBJ1-2; D ambiguous. Germline V gives CDR1 MNHNY, CDR2 SVGAGI (reference sequence). Trimming cost V 5 bases and J 0 bases, with 10 bases left between them. This CDR3 comprises 14 residues. This CDR3 reads CASSTAGTNYGYTF. CDR3 bases: TGTGCCAGCAGTACGGCCGGGACTAACTATGGCTACACCTTC.